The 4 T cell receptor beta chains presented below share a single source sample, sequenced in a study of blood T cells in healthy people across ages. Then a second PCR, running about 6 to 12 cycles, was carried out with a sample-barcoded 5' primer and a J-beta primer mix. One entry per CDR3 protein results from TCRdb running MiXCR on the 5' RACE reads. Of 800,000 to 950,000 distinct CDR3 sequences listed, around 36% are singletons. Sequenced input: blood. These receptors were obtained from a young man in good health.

CDR3 amino acids: CASSSIPDRDTDTQYF. The DNA of the CDR3 is TGTGCCAGCAGTTCCATCCCTGACAGAGACACAGATACGCAGTATTTT. The J gene is TRBJ2-3, the V gene TRBV6-2 or TRBV6-3, with a tentative D call TRBD1 (5 bases). Trimming took 4 bases from V and 2 from J, leaving 16 bases between them. CDR3 size: 16 residues. The germline V gene encodes CDR1 MNHEY and CDR2 SVGEGT.

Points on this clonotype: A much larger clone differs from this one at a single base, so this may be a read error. CDR3 sequence reads: CGAWTANYGYTF. Here the CDR3 DNA reads TGCGGTGCTTGGACAGCTAACTATGGCTACACCTTC. V usage is TRBV20-1 and J usage is TRBJ1-2, with D possibly TRBD1 on 6 matching bases. CDR1 and CDR2 from the germline V gene are DFQATT and SNEGSKA (reference sequence). The CDR3 length is 12 residues.

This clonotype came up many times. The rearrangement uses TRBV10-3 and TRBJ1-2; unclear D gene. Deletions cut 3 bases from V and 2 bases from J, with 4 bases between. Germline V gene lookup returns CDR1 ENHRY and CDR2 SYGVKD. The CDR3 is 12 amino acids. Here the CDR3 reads CAISERNYGYTF. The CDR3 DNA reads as TGTGCCATCAGTGAACGGAACTATGGCTACACCTTC.

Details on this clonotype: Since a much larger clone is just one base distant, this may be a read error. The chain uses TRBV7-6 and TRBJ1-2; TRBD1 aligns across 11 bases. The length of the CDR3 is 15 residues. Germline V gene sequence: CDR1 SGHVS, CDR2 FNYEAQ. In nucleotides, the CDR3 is TGTGCCAGCAGCTCCGGACAGGGGGCAGTTGCTGGCTGCACCTTC. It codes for CASSSGQGAVAGCTF. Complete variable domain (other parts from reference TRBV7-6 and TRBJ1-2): GAGVSQSPRYKVTKRGQDVALRCDPISGHVSLYWYRQALGQGPEFLTYFNYEAQQDKSGLPNDRFSAERPEGSISTLTIQRTEQRDSAMYRCASSSGQGAVAGCTFGSGTRLTVV.